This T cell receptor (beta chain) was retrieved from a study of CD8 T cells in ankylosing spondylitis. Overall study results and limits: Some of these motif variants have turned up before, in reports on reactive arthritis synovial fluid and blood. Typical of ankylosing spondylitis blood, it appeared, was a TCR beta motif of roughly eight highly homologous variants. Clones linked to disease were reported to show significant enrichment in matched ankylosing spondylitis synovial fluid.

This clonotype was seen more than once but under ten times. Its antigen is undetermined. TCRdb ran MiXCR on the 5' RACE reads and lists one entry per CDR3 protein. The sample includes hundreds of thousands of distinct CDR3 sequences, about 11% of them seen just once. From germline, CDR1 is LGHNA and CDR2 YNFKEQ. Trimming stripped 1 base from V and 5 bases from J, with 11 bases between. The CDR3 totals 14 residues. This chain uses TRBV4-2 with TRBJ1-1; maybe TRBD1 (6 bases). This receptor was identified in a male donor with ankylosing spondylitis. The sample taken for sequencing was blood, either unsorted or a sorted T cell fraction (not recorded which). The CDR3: CASSQAGAGTEAFF. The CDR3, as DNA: TGTGCCAGCAGCCAAGCAGGGGCAGGGACTGAAGCTTTCTTT.